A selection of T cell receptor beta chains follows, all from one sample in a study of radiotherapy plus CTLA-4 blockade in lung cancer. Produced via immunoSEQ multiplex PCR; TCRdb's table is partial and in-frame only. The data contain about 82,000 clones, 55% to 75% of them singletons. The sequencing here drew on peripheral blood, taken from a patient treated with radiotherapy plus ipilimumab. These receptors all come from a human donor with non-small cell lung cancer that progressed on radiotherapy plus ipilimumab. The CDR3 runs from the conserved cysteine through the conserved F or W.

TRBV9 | CASSVTGHLETQYF
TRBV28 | CASITGSGEAFF
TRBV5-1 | CASKLDLAQNTEAFF
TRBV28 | CASSLPGRGSGNTIYF
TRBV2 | CASSRFQGTQPQHF
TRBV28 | CASSLLLGTGGRKNQPQHF
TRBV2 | CASSFDAFDSFNYGYTF
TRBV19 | CASGGTGEGEQFF
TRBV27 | CASSVRVEGSSGANVLTF
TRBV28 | CASRTGGTEAFF
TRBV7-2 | CATGRTPSGNTIYF
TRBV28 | CASTRPEGSYEQYF
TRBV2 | CASSPGGGQPQHF
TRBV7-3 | CASSLYGAPGGGYTF
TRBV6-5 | CASSYSSGTGKETQYF
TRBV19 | CASSTPGPTGDEQFF
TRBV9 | CASSLTSGVNTGELFF
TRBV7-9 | CASSRTSGTQETQYF
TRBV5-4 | CASSPPGQRNTEAFF
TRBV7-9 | CASSLVSSGGSDTQYF
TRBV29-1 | CSVEGAGHTGELFF
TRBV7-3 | CASSTLGGSEAFF
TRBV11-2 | CASSLEYGVRTGELFF
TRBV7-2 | CASTLATSGGAKFF
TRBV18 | CASSLDTASYEQYF
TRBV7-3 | CASSLGDHFSTDTQYF
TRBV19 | CASSMDGAVEAFF
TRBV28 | CASSLITGGPGELFF
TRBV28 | CASRSGTGGPYEQYF
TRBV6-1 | CASSGRFGSYYGYTF
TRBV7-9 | CASTGLAEYLNEQFF
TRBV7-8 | CASSFETGGNSPLHF
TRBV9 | CASSAQADSYGYTF
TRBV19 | CASSIGDGLETQYF
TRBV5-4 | CASSSRQGEGYGYTF
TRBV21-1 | CASSADPGETEAFF
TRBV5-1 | CASSLVPRSGNTIYF
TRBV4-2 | CASSQGQGAYTGELFF
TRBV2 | CAATGLNNEQFF
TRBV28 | CASSLGRGPNTEAFF
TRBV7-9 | CASSPGQGYGYTF
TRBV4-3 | CASSQSLGGQTYEQYF
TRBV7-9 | CASSLGQGDWETQYF
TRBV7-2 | CASSLIRARAFF
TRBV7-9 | CASSPPSGIQYF